This record looks at one T cell receptor (beta chain) sequence and its context. Ten or more counts support this clonotype. Its target antigen remains unknown. Within one base of it there is no much larger clone, and no base qualities were kept. This record comes from a study of response to subunit inactivated influenza vaccine (dated by TCRdb to 2016 to 2019). General notes on the study: Deep quantitative profiling of the T cell receptor repertoire was used in the study to follow responses to a trivalent subunit inactivated influenza vaccine. Study-level results and caveats: The authors proposed that each seasonal influenza vaccination may bring in only a limited number of new T cells.

Trimming accounts for 6 bases at V and 9 bases at J, while the number of junction bases matched to no gene is 12. The CDR3, from cysteine to phenylalanine, totals 17 residues. CDR3 DNA is the only sequence kept; it has 51 bases, read in frame from the first base. The library was built by means of RT-PCR. These reads were obtained on an Illumina HiSeq 2500. TCRdb cleaned the public reads at Q25 with fastp, built clones with MiXCR and kept in-frame beta chains. Identical CDR3 proteins give one entry, which carries the most common genes and DNA. Counted in this sample were approximately 530,000 distinct CDR3 sequences; under 8.5% of them appeared once. The top ten clones comprise under 15% of the sample.

The sequenced sample was PBMCs from blood, obtained around 2 years after vaccination. The sequence links TRBV12-3 or TRBV12-4 to TRBJ2-1; the central 15 bases match TRBD2. The receptor was isolated from a man aged 50 to 75 who received an inactivated influenza vaccine. Donor details come from another sample of the same person, matched by shared clones. The sequence in DNA is TGTGCCAGCAGAGGGGAGAGGACTAGCGGGGGGGCGTCTGAGCAGTTCTTC. Protein translation: CASRGERTSGGASEQFF.